The 21 T cell receptor beta chains reported below all come from one sample, sequenced in a study of blood T cell repertoires in COVID-19. TCRdb keeps only in-frame clones here, not all; method: immunoSEQ multiplex PCR. The table has approximately 210,000 clones, about 83% seen once. Sequencing input: peripheral blood. The receptor set was obtained from a woman aged 45 to 65 with active or convalescent COVID-19.

This sequence joins TRBV7-9 and TRBJ1-4; 7 bases are shared with TRBD1. Germline V gene data show CDR1 as SEHNR and CDR2 as FQNEAQ (reference sequence). V shed 5 bases, J shed 6 bases, and the junction held 3 bases outside the gene matches. This CDR3 has 13 amino acids. DNA of the CDR3: TGTGCCAGCAGCCGGGACAGCCATGAAAAACTGTTTTTT. Amino acid sequence: CASSRDSHEKLFF.

The chain has TRBV5-1 and TRBJ1-2, with 9 bases that match TRBD1. The CDR3 spans 14 residues. The germline V gene has CDR1 SGHRS and CDR2 YFSETQ. Trimming removed 4 bases from V and 7 bases from J; junction bases left unmatched: 8. CDR3 in amino acids: CASSPLTGGPGYTF. The DNA of the CDR3 is TGCGCCAGCAGCCCCTTGACAGGGGGTCCTGGCTACACCTTC.

The CDR3 reads CASSRLDRGNGYTF. For the CDR3, the DNA is TGCGCCAGCAGCCGCCTGGACAGGGGAAACGGCTACACCTTC. This sequence joins TRBV5-1 and TRBJ1-2, with 9 bases fitting TRBD1. The CDR3 contains 14 residues. Germline values: CDR1 SGHRS, CDR2 YFSETQ. The ends lost 4 bases at V and 8 bases at J; junction bases unmatched: 9. Full variable domain (missing parts from reference TRBV5-1 and TRBJ1-2): KAGVTQTPRYLIKTRGQQVTLSCSPISGHRSVSWYQQTPGQGLQFLFEYFSETQRNKGNFPGRFSGRQFSNSRSEMNVSTLELGDSALYLCASSRLDRGNGYTFGSGTRLTVV.

The V gene is TRBV19, the J gene TRBJ2-7; D ambiguous. The V and J ends lost 5 bases and 0 bases respectively, with 11 bases between them. The CDR3 totals 14 residues. Germline V gives CDR1 LNHDA, CDR2 SQIVND (reference sequence). CDR3 sequence reads: CASSLTESSYEQYF. CDR3 DNA sequence: TGTGCCAGTAGTCTTACAGAGAGCTCCTACGAGCAGTACTTC.

The chain uses TRBV4-1 and TRBJ1-2; TRBD1 matches 10 bases. CDR3 length: 14 amino acids. The germline gives CDR1 MGHRA, CDR2 YSYEKL. V was clipped by 3 bases and J by 4 bases; unmatched bases: 2. The DNA of the CDR3 is TGCGCCAGCAGCCAGGGACAGGGGTCCTATGGCTACACCTTC. Its translation is CASSQGQGSYGYTF.

V and J are TRBV25-1 and TRBJ1-1; weak D call: TRBD1 (6 bases). The germline V gene has CDR1 MGHDK and CDR2 SYGVNS. This CDR3 is 13 amino acids long. Trimming took 8 bases from V and 0 from J, leaving 10 bases between them. CDR3 coding DNA: TGTGCCAGCCAACGGACAGTGAACACTGAAGCTTTCTTT. Translation: CASQRTVNTEAFF.

This clone was recorded a few times. The chain uses TRBV18 and TRBJ1-6; 8 nucleotides agree with TRBD1. The CDR3 covers 15 residues. J gave up 10 bases and V 2 bases, and 7 bases lay outside the gene matches. CDR1 is KGHSH and CDR2 is LQKENI in the germline V gene. This chain's CDR3 is CASSPLLQGDSPLHF. The CDR3 coding sequence is TGTGCCAGCTCACCATTACTACAGGGGGACTCACCCCTCCACTTT.

This sequence joins TRBV6-5 and TRBJ2-1; 9 bases line up with TRBD2. This CDR3 comprises 15 residues. After removal of 6 bases from V and 4 bases from J, the junction contained 7 bases not matched to a gene. Germline V gene lookup returns CDR1 MNHEY and CDR2 SVGAGI. CDR3 sequence: CASRGGGANYNEQFF. CDR3 DNA sequence: TGTGCCAGCAGGGGCGGGGGGGCGAATTACAATGAGCAGTTCTTC.

This chain uses TRBV18 with TRBJ2-7; 12 bases fit TRBD2. This CDR3 is built from 15 residues. V lost 3 bases to trimming and J lost 6 bases; unmatched junction nucleotides: 6. Germline CDR1 reads KGHSH; CDR2 reads LQKENI. In DNA, the CDR3 is TGTGCCAGCTCACCGGAGACTAGCGGGGGTTTCGAGCAGTACGTC. Translating gives CASSPETSGGFEQYV.

The CDR3: CASTIIWEQENTGELFF. CDR3 DNA sequence: TGCGCCAGCACCATTATTTGGGAACAGGAAAACACCGGGGAGCTGTTTTTT. J is TRBJ2-2 and V is TRBV5-1; D might be TRBD1 (5 bases). This CDR3 spans 17 amino acids. Germline V gene lookup returns CDR1 SGHRS and CDR2 YFSETQ. V lost 6 bases and J 2 bases, leaving 20 bases between the germline ends.

This chain joins TRBV18 and TRBJ2-7; D remains ambiguous. The CDR3 loop spans 17 amino acids. Germline CDR1 reads KGHSH; CDR2 reads LQKENI. V was pared by 0 bases and J by 3 bases, with 18 bases between. The CDR3 bases are TGTGCCAGCTCACCACCCCCTGGGCAGGCGATCTACTACGAGCAGTACTTC. Translating gives CASSPPPGQAIYYEQYF.

The CDR3 is CASSRGGQNIQYF. CDR3 DNA sequence: TGTGCCAGCAGCCGGGGGGGCCAAAACATTCAGTACTTC. The gene calls are TRBV5-4 and TRBJ2-4, with 8 positions matching TRBD2. CDR1 SGHNT and CDR2 YYREEE come from the germline V gene (reference sequence). This CDR3 has 13 amino acids. The V segment lost 4 bases and the J segment 5 bases; nucleotides outside the gene matches: 2.

CDR3 in DNA: TGCGCCAGCATGGAGAACCCGATCTCTGGAAACACCATATATTTT. Protein sequence: CASMENPISGNTIYF. The chain joins TRBV5-1 to TRBJ1-3; D gene ambiguous. CDR3 length: 15 residues. From germline, CDR1 is SGHRS and CDR2 YFSETQ. The V end lost 6 bases, the J end lost 0 bases, and 13 bases lay between the germline ends.

This clone was seen a few times. This sequence joins TRBV5-4 and TRBJ2-5, with D maybe TRBD2 (6 bases). The CDR3 is 14 amino acids. From germline, CDR1 is SGHNT and CDR2 YYREEE (reference sequence). V lost 0 bases and J 4 bases, leaving 10 bases between the germline ends. The CDR3 reads CASSLGGGRETQYF. CDR3 DNA sequence: TGTGCCAGCAGCTTGGGGGGAGGAAGAGAGACCCAGTACTTC. The variable domain in full, with the rest retrieved from reference TRBV5-4 and TRBJ2-5, is ETGVTQSPTHLIKTRGQQVTLRCSSQSGHNTVSWYQQALGQGPQFIFQYYREEENGRGNFPPRFSGLQFPNYSSELNVNALELDDSALYLCASSLGGGRETQYFGPGTRLLVL.

This rearrangement joins TRBV24-1 to TRBJ2-1; D is possibly TRBD1 (5 bases). This CDR3 spans 15 amino acids. Germline V lookup: CDR1 KGHDR, CDR2 SFDVKD. The V end was cut by 4 bases, the J end by 9 bases, with 18 bases between. In nucleotides, the CDR3 is TGTGCCACCAGTGACTCGCAGGACAATTTCGCTGAGCAGTTCTTC. It encodes CATSDSQDNFAEQFF.

Comment on this clone: This specimen includes other DNA sequences encoding the same CDR3. The chain couples TRBV18 to TRBJ1-5, with 9 bases aligning to TRBD1. CDR1 and CDR2 from the germline V gene are KGHSH and LQKENI. V lost 3 bases to trimming and J lost 2 bases; unmatched junction nucleotides: 2. The CDR3 is 15 residues long. The CDR3 coding sequence is TGTGCCAGCTCACCGGACAGGGGAGGCAATCAGCCCCAGCATTTT. Translated: CASSPDRGGNQPQHF.

The V gene is TRBV3-1 (or the pseudogene TRBV3-2), the J gene TRBJ2-3, with TRBD2 identical over 10 bases. Trimming at V came to 0 bases and at J to 4 bases, leaving 10 bases not matched to a gene. Germline V gene data show CDR1 as LGHDT and CDR2 as YNNKEL (reference sequence). The CDR3 loop spans 18 amino acids. DNA of the CDR3: TGTGCCAGCAGCCAAGAGGGAAGGAGGACTAGCGGTCCAGATACGCAGTATTTT. This translates into CASSQEGRRTSGPDTQYF.

In the case of this clone: Other DNA sequences of this sample code for an identical CDR3. This rearrangement joins TRBV27 to TRBJ1-1; no reliable D call. The CDR3 runs 13 residues. V was clipped by 2 bases and J by 1 base, with 5 bases between them. CDR1 and CDR2 from the germline V gene are MNHEY and SMNVEV (reference sequence). CDR3 sequence (DNA): TGTGCCAGCAGTTTAGGGAGGAACACTGAAGCTTTCTTT. Amino acids: CASSLGRNTEAFF.

This rearrangement joins TRBV3-1 (or the pseudogene TRBV3-2) to TRBJ2-1, with TRBD2 as a possible D gene (6 bases). The CDR3 spans 14 residues. Germline CDR1 is LGHDT and CDR2 is YNNKEL (reference sequence). V was cut by 1 base and J by 5 bases, with 9 bases left in between. CDR3 bases: TGTGCCAGCAGCCAAGCCGGGAGCCACAATGAGCAGTTCTTC. Translation: CASSQAGSHNEQFF.

This chain links TRBV9 with TRBJ1-2; D unclear. The germline V gene has CDR1 SGDLS and CDR2 YYNGEE. The CDR3 extends over 17 amino acids. Trimming cost V 0 bases and J 2 bases, with 17 bases left between them. CDR3 sequence: CASSVGGVGLSNYGYTF. The CDR3 nucleotides are TGTGCCAGCAGCGTAGGTGGAGTGGGTCTCTCAAACTATGGCTACACCTTC.

This sequence joins TRBV19 and TRBJ2-5; TRBD1 matches 8 bases. Germline V gene lookup returns CDR1 LNHDA and CDR2 SQIVND (reference sequence). This CDR3 is 15 amino acids long. The ends lost 5 bases at V and 2 bases at J; junction bases unmatched: 7. The CDR3 is CASSPRRTGQETQYF. CDR3 DNA sequence: TGTGCCAGTAGTCCACGCCGGACAGGGCAAGAGACCCAGTACTTC.